This is a list of T cell receptor beta chains from one sample in a study of shared clonotypes between healthy human individuals. The assay was immunoSEQ multiplex PCR, and TCRdb's table has in-frame clones only and misses some. Counted here are about 1.9 million clones, over 85% occurring once; the ten biggest clones make up roughly 1.7%. Material for sequencing was naive CD8+ T cells from PBMCs. All receptors derive from a man in his late teens or twenties in good health. Some clones in this sample may be carry-over from other donors' samples. Each CDR3 is given with its conserved first and last residue. The D gene is left open where the match is weak. Part of the rows lack a size; the others show once, few, many or a class for expanded clones.

CDR3 protein | D gene | J gene | V gene | CDR3 length | clone size
CASSLAGGSQETQYF | TRBD1 | TRBJ2-5 | TRBV5-1 | 15 | NA
CASSFSSADEQFF | NA | TRBJ2-1 | TRBV27 | 13 | NA
CASSQDAPASLPYEQYF | NA | TRBJ2-7 | TRBV4-3 | 17 | NA
CASSFDRTGIQETQYF | TRBD1 | TRBJ2-5 | TRBV28 | 16 | NA
CASSQFRGDTEAFF | NA | TRBJ1-1 | TRBV16 | 14 | NA
CASSLEGGPNEKLFF | NA | TRBJ1-4 | TRBV5-1 | 15 | NA
CASSFPQGAYEQYF | TRBD1 | TRBJ2-7 | TRBV27 | 14 | NA
CASSPRTGPSSYNSPLHF | NA | TRBJ1-6 | TRBV28 | 18 | NA
CASSQGLRNEQFF | NA | TRBJ2-1 | TRBV4-2 | 13 | NA
CSAPYGYEQYF | NA | TRBJ2-7 | TRBV20-1 | 11 | NA
CASSLSPSGRIAYEQYF | TRBD2 | TRBJ2-7 | TRBV11-2 | 17 | NA
CASSPGQVQLHEQFF | TRBD1 | TRBJ2-1 | TRBV5-5 | 15 | NA
CASSYSGPGELFF | NA | TRBJ2-2 | TRBV6-6 | 13 | NA
CASSVGFGGASISSSGANVLTF | NA | TRBJ2-6 | TRBV9 | 22 | few
CASSLRREYEDTQYF | TRBD2 | TRBJ2-3 | TRBV5-4 | 15 | NA
CATKTGGTETQYF | TRBD1 | TRBJ2-5 | TRBV5-8 | 13 | NA
CASSGGHRTDTQYF | NA | TRBJ2-3 | TRBV2 | 14 | NA
CASRASGSLYNEQFF | TRBD2 | TRBJ2-1 | TRBV6-5 | 15 | NA
CASSYTGSEAFF | NA | TRBJ1-1 | TRBV6-5 | 12 | NA
CASSQRPGLAGVADTQYF | TRBD2 | TRBJ2-3 | TRBV5-4 | 18 | NA
CATRSTVNEKLFF | NA | TRBJ1-4 | TRBV2 | 13 | NA
CASSNTHSYNEQFF | NA | TRBJ2-1 | TRBV7-9 | 14 | NA
CASSLGDGPNYGYTF | NA | TRBJ1-2 | TRBV5-5 | 15 | NA
CASSSQSSYNSPLHF | NA | TRBJ1-6 | TRBV13 | 15 | NA
CASRSSGGNTEAFF | NA | TRBJ1-1 | TRBV5-1 | 14 | NA
CASSPRRTEAFF | NA | TRBJ1-1 | TRBV28 | 12 | NA
CASSQGTSQETQYF | NA | TRBJ2-5 | TRBV4-1 | 14 | NA
CASSERPGRGTGELFF | NA | TRBJ2-2 | TRBV13 | 16 | NA
CASSPEIPQASSGNTIYF | NA | TRBJ1-3 | TRBV18 | 18 | once
CASRLADYEQYF | TRBD2 | TRBJ2-7 | TRBV7-9 | 12 | once
CASSFLPLGQRLYEQYF | NA | TRBJ2-7 | TRBV27 | 17 | NA
CASGLGGVLGEFTGELFF | NA | TRBJ2-2 | TRBV12-5 | 18 | NA
CASSWGIMAETQYF | NA | TRBJ2-5 | TRBV7-9 | 14 | NA
CASSLAGGSPYSNQPQHF | TRBD1 | TRBJ1-5 | TRBV28 | 18 | NA
CSVKTASYEQYF | NA | TRBJ2-7 | TRBV29-1 | 12 | NA
CASSYSTRGSYNEQFF | NA | TRBJ2-1 | TRBV6-5 | 16 | NA
CASSQERGPSPETFF | NA | TRBJ1-1 | TRBV4-1 | 15 | NA
CASSLARTSVFF | TRBD2 | TRBJ2-1 | TRBV5-6 | 12 | NA
CASSQSSEGNSNQPQHF | NA | TRBJ1-5 | TRBV23-1 | 17 | NA
CASSLPPSGSSFF | TRBD2 | TRBJ2-1 | TRBV11-2 | 13 | NA
CSGGQGSDWTTGELFF | TRBD1 | TRBJ2-2 | TRBV29-1 | 16 | NA
CASSPDRWGANVLTF | TRBD1 | TRBJ2-6 | TRBV4-1 | 15 | NA
CASSFTSGRYNEQFF | TRBD2 | TRBJ2-1 | TRBV7-9 | 15 | once
CASSLSPSGIRTGELFF | TRBD2 | TRBJ2-2 | TRBV27 | 17 | NA
CASSFQGGDYGYTF | NA | TRBJ1-2 | TRBV27 | 14 | NA
CASSLHPADNQPQHF | NA | TRBJ1-5 | TRBV4-1 | 15 | NA
CASSVRTSGFTYEQYF | TRBD2 | TRBJ2-7 | TRBV7-2 | 16 | NA
CASSATGVKTQYF | TRBD1 | TRBJ2-5 | TRBV9 | 13 | few
CATSRASRKTGNTIYF | NA | TRBJ1-3 | TRBV15 | 16 | NA